This T cell receptor (beta chain) was captured in a study of graft-versus-host responses after intestinal transplantation. Overall study: Recipients had transplants, and these were multivisceral, liver-intestinal, or isolated intestinal. Each patient got anti-thymocyte globulin induction, then tacrolimus and steroids for roughly 3 years. Study-level results: Recipient-marrow GvH clones were detected, some having first appeared in ileum or blood. Allografts of one patient group, those with graft-donor T cell macrochimerism, had high graft-versus-host to host-versus-graft clonal ratios.

The CDR3 has 14 residues. V lost 7 bases and J 0 bases, leaving 12 bases between the germline ends. Germline lookup yields CDR1 LNHDA and CDR2 SQIVND (reference sequence). Details on this clone: Antigen: not known.

TCRdb keeps only in-frame clones here, not all; method: immunoSEQ multiplex PCR. The data contain around 43,000 clones, 91% of them singletons. This TCR was recovered from a human patient who received an intestinal transplant, so some T cells may come from the graft donor. The source material was PBMCs, sampled 524 days after transplant. This chain uses TRBV19 with TRBJ1-1; D call uncertain. Here the CDR3 reads CASTPQGLNTEAFF. The CDR3 DNA reads TGTGCCAGTACCCCCCAAGGCTTGAACACTGAAGCTTTCTTT.